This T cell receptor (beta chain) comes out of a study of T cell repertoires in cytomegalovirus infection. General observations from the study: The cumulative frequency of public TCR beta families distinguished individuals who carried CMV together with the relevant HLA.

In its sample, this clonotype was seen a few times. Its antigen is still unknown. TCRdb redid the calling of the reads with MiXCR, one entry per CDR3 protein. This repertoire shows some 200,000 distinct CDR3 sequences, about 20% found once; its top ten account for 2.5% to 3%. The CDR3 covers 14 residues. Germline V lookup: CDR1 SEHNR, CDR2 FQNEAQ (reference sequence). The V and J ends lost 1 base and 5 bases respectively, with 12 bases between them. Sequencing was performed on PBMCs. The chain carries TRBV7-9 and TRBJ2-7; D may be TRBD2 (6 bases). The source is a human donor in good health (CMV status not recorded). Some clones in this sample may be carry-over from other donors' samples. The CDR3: CASSLVPGGNEQYF. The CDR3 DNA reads TGTGCCAGCAGCTTAGTACCCGGGGGAAACGAGCAGTACTTC.